This T cell receptor (beta chain) was obtained from a study of blood T cell repertoires in COVID-19. The overall study: Sites across the United States, Italy and Spain contributed samples from acute and convalescent COVID-19.

Participants, 18 to 89 years old, spanned around 25 US areas. Cohort assignment relied on participant-reported clinical history. Trimming removed 6 bases at V and 2 bases at J, with 14 bases between. The CDR3 contains 14 residues. Original data processing: Amplified reference gene primers provided the basis for estimating nucleated cell counts. The protocol was immunoSEQ multiplex PCR, while the TCRdb copy is restricted to in-frame clones and leaves out a portion. V, J and clone size derive from that table, while D and trimming were established from the DNA sequence. The sample records some 170,000 clones, around 82% being singletons.

The chain combines TRBV23-1 with TRBJ2-7; possibly TRBD1 for D (5 bases). TRBV23-1 is an ORF; its function is uncertain. The sample consisted of PBMCs or T cells enriched from blood (not recorded which). This sequence originates from a man between 40 and 49 years old who had recovered from COVID-19. CDR3 DNA: TGCGCCAGCAGACGAAGGGGAAATCCCTACGAGCAGTACGTC. Protein sequence: CASRRRGNPYEQYV.